This T cell receptor beta chain was retrieved from a study of blood T cell repertoires in COVID-19. Grouping used clinical history reported by participants in a survey and questionnaire. Germline CDR1 MDHEN, CDR2 SYDVKM. The CDR3 is 15 residues long. V shed 6 bases, J shed 3 bases, and the junction held 8 bases outside the gene matches. In the original analysis: Amplification from reference gene primers served as the basis for estimated nucleated cell counts. Profiling relied on immunoSEQ multiplex PCR, and the TCRdb table lists in-frame clones only, not all of them. That table supplies the V and J calls and clone size; D and trimming were determined from the DNA. The sample lists 200,000 to 250,000 clones, about 86% seen once, with roughly 15% in the top ten.

This sequence joins TRBV28 and TRBJ1-5; 7 bases align to TRBD1. The receptor was isolated from a woman aged 45-65 years with acute COVID-19. Sample: PBMCs or T cells enriched from blood (not recorded which). The CDR3 DNA is TGTGCCAGCAGAACAGGGGATAGGGACAATCAGCCCCAGCATTTT. Amino acids: CASRTGDRDNQPQHF.